This T cell receptor beta chain was captured by sequencing in a study of immune evolution from preneoplasia to lung adenocarcinoma. Repertoires were generated with immunoSEQ multiplex PCR, while TCRdb's copy carries only in-frame clones and drops some. The sample carries roughly 40,000 clones, around 79% recorded once. V lost 5 bases, J lost 6 bases, and 8 bases stayed unmatched. CDR3 size: 15 residues. Germline loops: CDR1 SEHNR, CDR2 FQNEAQ (reference sequence). The sequence came from a person between 55 and 69 years old with lung adenocarcinoma. Sequenced input: FFPE invasive lung adenocarcinoma tissue. The chain employs TRBV7-9 and TRBJ1-4; the match to TRBD1 covers 8 bases. This CDR3 reads CASSGGQGRDEKLFF. CDR3 nucleotides: TGTGCCAGCAGCGGAGGACAGGGAAGGGATGAAAAACTGTTTTTT.